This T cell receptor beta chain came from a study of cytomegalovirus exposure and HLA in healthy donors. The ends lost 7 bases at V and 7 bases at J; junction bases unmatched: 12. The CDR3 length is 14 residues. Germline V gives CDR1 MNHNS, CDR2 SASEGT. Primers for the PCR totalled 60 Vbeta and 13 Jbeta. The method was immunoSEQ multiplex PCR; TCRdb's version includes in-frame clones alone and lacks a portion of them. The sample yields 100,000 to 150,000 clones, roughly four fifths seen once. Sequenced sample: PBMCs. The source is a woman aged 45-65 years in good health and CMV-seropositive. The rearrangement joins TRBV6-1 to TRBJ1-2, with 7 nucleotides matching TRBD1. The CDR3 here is CASIQTGVKGGYTF. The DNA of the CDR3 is TGTGCCAGCATTCAAACAGGGGTGAAAGGTGGCTACACCTTC.